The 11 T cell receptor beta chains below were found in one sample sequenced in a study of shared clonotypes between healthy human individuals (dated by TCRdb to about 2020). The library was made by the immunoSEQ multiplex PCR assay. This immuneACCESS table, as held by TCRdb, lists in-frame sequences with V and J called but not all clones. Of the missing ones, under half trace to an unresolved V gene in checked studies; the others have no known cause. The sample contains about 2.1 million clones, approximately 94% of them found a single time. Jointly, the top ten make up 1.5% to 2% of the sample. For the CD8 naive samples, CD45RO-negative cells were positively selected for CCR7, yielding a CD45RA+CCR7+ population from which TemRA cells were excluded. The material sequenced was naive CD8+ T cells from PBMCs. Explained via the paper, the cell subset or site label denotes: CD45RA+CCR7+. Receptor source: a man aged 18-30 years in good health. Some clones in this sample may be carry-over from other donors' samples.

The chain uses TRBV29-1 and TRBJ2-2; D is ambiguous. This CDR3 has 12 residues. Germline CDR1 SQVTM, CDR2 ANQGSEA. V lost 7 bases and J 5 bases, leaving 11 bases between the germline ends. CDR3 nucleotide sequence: TGCAGCGGTTGGGATCAGACCGGGGAGCTGTTTTTT. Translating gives CSGWDQTGELFF.

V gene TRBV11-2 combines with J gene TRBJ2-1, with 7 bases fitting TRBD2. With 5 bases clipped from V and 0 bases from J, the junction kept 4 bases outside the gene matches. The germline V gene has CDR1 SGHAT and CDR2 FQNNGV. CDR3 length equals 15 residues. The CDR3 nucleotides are TGTGCCAGCAGCCTACTAGCGAGCTCCTACAATGAGCAGTTCTTC. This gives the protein CASSLLASSYNEQFF.

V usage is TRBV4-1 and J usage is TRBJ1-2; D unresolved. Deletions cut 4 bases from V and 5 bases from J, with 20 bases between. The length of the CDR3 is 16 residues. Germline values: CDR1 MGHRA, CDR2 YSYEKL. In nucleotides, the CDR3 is TGCGCCAGCAGCCCCCCAATGGGGATCCCGGTGTATGGCTACACCTTC. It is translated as CASSPPMGIPVYGYTF.

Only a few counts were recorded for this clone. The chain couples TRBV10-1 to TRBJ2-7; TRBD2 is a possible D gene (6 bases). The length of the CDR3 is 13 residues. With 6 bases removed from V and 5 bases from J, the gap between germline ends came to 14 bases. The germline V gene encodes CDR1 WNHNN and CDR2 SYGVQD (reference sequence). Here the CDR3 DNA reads TGCGCCAGCAGCGCGGGACGCGGCAACGAGCAGTACTTC. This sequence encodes CASSAGRGNEQYF.

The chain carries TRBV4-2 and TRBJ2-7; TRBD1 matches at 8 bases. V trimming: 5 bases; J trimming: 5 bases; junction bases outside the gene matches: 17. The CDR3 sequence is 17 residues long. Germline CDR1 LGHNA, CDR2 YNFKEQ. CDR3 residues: CASSDTDRGINGHEQYF. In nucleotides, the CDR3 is TGTGCCAGCAGCGACACAGACAGGGGAATCAACGGGCACGAGCAGTACTTC.

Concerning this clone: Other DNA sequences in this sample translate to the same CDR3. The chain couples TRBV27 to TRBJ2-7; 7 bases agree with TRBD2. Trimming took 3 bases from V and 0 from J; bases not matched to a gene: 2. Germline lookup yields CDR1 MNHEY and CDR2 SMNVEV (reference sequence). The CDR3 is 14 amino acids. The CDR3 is CASSLGGNSYEQYF. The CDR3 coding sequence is TGTGCCAGCAGTTTGGGGGGGAACTCCTACGAGCAGTACTTC.

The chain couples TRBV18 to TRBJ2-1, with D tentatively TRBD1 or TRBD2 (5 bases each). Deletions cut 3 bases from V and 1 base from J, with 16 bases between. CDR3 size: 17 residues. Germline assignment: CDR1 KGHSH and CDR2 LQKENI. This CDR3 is CASSPSTRDLSYNEQFF. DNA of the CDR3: TGTGCCAGCTCACCTTCAACCAGGGACCTTTCCTACAATGAGCAGTTCTTC.

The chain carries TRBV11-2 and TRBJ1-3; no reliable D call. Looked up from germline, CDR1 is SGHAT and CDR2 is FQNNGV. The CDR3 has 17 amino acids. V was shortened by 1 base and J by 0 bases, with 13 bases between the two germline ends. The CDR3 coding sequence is TGTGCCAGCAGCTTAGTGGGCGGAATTTTCTCTGGAAACACCATATATTTT. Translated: CASSLVGGIFSGNTIYF.

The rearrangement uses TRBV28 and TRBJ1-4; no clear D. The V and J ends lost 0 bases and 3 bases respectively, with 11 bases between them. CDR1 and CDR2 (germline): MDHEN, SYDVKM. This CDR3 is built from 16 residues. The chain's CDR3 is CASSLWAGGPNEKLFF. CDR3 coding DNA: TGTGCCAGCAGTTTATGGGCCGGCGGACCTAATGAAAAACTGTTTTTT.

The DNA of the CDR3 is TGTGCCAGCAGTTACCTCGAAGGTACCAATGAGCAGTTCTTC. Protein product: CASSYLEGTNEQFF. V usage is TRBV6-5 and J usage is TRBJ2-1; no clear D. CDR1 is MNHEY and CDR2 is SVGAGI in the germline V gene. The V and J ends lost 2 bases and 6 bases respectively, with 11 bases between them. CDR3 size: 14 residues.

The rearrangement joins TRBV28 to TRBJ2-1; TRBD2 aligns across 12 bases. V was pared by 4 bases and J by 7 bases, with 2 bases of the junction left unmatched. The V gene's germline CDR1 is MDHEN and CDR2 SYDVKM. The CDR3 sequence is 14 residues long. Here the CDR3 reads CASSSLAGGNEQFF. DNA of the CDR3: TGTGCCAGCAGTTCTCTAGCGGGAGGGAATGAGCAGTTCTTC.